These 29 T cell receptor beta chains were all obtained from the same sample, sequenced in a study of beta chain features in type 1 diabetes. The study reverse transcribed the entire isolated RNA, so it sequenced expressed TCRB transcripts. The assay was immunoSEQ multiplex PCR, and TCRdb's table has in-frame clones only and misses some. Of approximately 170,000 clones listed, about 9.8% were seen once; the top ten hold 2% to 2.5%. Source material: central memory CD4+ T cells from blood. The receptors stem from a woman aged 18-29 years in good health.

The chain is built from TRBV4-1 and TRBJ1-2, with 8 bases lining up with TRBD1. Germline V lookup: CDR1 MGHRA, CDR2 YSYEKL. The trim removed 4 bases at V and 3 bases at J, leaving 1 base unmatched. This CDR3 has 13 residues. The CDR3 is CASSPTGDYGYTF. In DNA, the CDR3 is TGCGCCAGCAGCCCGACAGGGGACTATGGCTACACCTTC.

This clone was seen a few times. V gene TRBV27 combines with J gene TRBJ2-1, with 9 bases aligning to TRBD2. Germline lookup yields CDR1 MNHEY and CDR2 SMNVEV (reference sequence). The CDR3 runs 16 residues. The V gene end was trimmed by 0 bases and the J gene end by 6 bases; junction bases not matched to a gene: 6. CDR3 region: CASSLSSGSGVNEQFF. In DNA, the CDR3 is TGTGCCAGCAGTTTATCTAGCGGGAGTGGGGTCAATGAGCAGTTCTTC.

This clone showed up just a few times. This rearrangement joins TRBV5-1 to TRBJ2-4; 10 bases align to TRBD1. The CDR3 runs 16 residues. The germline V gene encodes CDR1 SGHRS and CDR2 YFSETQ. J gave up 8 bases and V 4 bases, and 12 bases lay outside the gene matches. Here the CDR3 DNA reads TGCGCCAGCAGCCCAGGACAGGGGGTGGCTGGAGACATTCAGTACTTC. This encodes CASSPGQGVAGDIQYF.

The CDR3 is CASSGGADTQYF. CDR3 nucleotides: TGTGCCAGCAGCGGGGGCGCAGATACGCAGTATTTT. The chain has TRBV5-4 and TRBJ2-3; D is possibly TRBD1 (6 bases). Germline assignment: CDR1 SGHNT and CDR2 YYREEE (reference sequence). Trimming removed 4 bases from V and 4 bases from J, with 7 bases in between. The length of the CDR3 is 12 residues.

DNA for the CDR3: TGTGCCAGCAGCCACTCCGACAGGGCCACTGAAGCTTTCTTT. The encoded protein is CASSHSDRATEAFF. V is TRBV11-3 and J is TRBJ1-1, with TRBD1 matching over 7 bases. V was clipped by 5 bases and J by 4 bases; unmatched bases: 7. The CDR3 sequence is 14 residues long. The V gene's germline CDR1 is SGHNT and CDR2 YENEEA.

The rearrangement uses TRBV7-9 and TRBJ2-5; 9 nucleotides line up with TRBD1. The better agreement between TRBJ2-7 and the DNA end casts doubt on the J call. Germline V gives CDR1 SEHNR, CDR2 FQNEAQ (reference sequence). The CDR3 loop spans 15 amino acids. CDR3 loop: CASSPGQGGSYEQYF. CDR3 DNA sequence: TGTGCCAGCAGCCCGGGACAGGGTGGCTCCTACGAGCAGTACTTC.

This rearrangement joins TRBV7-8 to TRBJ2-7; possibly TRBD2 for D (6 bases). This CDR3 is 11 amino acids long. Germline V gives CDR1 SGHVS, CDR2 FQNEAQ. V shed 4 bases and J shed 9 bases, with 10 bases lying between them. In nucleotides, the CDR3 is TGTGCCAGCAGCTCCGGGAGTGCGCAGTACTTC. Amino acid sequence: CASSSGSAQYF.

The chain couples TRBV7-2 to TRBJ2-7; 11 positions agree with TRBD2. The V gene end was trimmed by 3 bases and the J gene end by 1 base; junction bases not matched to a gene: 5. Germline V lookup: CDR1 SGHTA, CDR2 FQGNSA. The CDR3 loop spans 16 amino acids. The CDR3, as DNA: TGTGCCAGCAGCTTCGTGGGGACTAGCGGTTCCTACGAGCAGTACTTC. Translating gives CASSFVGTSGSYEQYF.

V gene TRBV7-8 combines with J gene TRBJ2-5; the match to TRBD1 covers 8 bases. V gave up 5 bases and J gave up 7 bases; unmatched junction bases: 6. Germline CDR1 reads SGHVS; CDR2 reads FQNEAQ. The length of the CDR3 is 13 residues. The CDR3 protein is CASSGDRRGTQYF. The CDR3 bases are TGTGCCAGCAGCGGGGACAGGAGAGGGACCCAGTACTTC.

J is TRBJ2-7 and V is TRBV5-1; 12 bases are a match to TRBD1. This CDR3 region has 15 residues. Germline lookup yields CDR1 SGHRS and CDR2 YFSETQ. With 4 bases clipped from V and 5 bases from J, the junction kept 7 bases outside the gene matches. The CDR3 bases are TGCGCCAGCAGCCCCTTGGGGACAGGGGGCAACGAGCAGTACTTC. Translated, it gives CASSPLGTGGNEQYF.

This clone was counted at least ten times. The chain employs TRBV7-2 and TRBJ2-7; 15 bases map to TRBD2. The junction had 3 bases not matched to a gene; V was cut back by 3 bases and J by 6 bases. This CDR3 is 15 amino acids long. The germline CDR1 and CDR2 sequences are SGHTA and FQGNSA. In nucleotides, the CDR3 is TGTGCCAGCAGCTTCGGACTAGCGGGGGGGCGCGAGCAGTACTTC. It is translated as CASSFGLAGGREQYF.

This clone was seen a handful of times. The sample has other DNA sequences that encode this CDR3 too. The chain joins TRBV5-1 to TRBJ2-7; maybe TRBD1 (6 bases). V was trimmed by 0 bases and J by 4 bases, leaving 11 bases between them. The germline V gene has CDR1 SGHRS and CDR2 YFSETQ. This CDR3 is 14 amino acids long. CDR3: CASSLAGQLYEQYF. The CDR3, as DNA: TGCGCCAGCAGCTTGGCGGGACAACTTTACGAGCAGTACTTC.

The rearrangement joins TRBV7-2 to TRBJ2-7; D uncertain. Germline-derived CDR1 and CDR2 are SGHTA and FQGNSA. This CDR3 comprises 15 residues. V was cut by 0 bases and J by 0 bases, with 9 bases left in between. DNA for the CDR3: TGTGCCAGCAGCTTAGCTAGCTTGAGCTCCTACGAGCAGTACTTC. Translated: CASSLASLSSYEQYF.

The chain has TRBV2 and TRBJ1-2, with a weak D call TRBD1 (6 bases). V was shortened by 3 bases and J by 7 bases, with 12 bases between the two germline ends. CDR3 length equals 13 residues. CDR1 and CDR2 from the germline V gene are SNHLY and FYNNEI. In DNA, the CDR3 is TGTGCCAGCAGTGACCAGGGGTTAAGTGGCTACACCTTC. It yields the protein CASSDQGLSGYTF.

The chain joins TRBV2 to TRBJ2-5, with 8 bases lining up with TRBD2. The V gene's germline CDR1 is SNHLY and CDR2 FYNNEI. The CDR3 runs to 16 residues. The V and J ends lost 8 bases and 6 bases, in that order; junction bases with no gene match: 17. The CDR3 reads CASADTGTSHGKTQYF. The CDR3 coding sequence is TGTGCCAGCGCAGACACCGGGACTAGTCACGGGAAGACCCAGTACTTC.

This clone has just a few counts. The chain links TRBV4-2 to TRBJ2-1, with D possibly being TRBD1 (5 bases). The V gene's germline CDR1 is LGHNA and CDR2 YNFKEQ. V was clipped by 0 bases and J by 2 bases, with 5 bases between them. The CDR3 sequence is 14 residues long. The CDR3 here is CASSQEGPYNEQFF. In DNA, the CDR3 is TGTGCCAGCAGCCAAGAGGGGCCCTACAATGAGCAGTTCTTC.

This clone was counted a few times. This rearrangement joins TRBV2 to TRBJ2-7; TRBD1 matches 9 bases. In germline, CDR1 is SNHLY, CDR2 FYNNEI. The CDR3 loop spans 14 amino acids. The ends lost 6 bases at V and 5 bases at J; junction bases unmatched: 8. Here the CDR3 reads CASRKIQGANEQYF. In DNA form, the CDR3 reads TGTGCCAGCAGGAAAATACAGGGGGCGAACGAGCAGTACTTC.

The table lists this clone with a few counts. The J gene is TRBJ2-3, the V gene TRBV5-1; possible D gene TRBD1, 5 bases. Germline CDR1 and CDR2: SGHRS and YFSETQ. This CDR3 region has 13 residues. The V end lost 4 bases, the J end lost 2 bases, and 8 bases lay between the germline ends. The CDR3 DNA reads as TGCGCCAGCAGCCGACAGCCCACAGATACGCAGTATTTT. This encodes CASSRQPTDTQYF.

The CDR3 spells CSARGGADTQYF. For the CDR3, the DNA is TGCAGCGCCCGGGGGGGGGCAGATACGCAGTATTTT. The chain joins TRBV29-1 to TRBJ2-3; 8 bases fit TRBD2. The germline V gene encodes CDR1 SQVTM and CDR2 ANQGSEA. Trimming at V came to 7 bases and at J to 4 bases, leaving 4 bases not matched to a gene. The CDR3 runs 12 residues.

CDR3 nucleotide sequence: TGCAGCGTTGCCCCCGGGACTGCCACTACCTATGCTGGCTACACCTTC. It specifies CSVAPGTATTYAGYTF. The chain carries TRBV29-1 and TRBJ1-2; the D gene is possibly TRBD1 (5 bases). Trimming cost V 4 bases and J 7 bases, with 25 bases left between them. CDR1 SQVTM and CDR2 ANQGSEA come from the germline V gene. This CDR3 spans 16 amino acids.

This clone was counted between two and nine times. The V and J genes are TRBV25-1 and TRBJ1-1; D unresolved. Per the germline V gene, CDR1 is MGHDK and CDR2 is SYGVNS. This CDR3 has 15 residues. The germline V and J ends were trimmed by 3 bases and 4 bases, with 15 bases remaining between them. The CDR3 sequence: CASSDPLRGSTEAFF. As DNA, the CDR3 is TGTGCCAGCAGTGATCCCCTCCGGGGTTCCACTGAAGCTTTCTTT. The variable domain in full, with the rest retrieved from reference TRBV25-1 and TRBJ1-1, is EADIYQTPRYLVIGTGKKITLECSQTMGHDKMYWYQQDPGMELHLIHYSYGVNSTEKGDLSSESTVSRIRTEHFPLTLESARPSHTSQYLCASSDPLRGSTEAFFGQGTRLTVV.

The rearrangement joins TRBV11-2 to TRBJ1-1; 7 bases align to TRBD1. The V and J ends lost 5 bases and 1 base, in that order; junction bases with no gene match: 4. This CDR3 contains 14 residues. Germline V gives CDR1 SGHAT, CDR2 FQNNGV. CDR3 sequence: CASSKDRTNTEAFF. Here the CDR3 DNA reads TGTGCCAGCAGCAAGGACAGGACGAACACTGAAGCTTTCTTT.

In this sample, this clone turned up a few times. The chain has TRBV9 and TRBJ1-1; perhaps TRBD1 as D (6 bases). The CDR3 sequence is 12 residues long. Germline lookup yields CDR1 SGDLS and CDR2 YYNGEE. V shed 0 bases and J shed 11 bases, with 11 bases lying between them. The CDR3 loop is CASSVDSGAAFF. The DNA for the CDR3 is TGTGCCAGCAGCGTAGATTCAGGGGCGGCTTTCTTT. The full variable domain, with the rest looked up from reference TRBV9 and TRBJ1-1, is DSGVTQTPKHLITATGQRVTLRCSPRSGDLSVYWYQQSLDQGLQFLIQYYNGEERAKGNILERFSAQQFPDLHSELNLSSLELGDSALYFCASSVDSGAAFFGQGTRLTVV.

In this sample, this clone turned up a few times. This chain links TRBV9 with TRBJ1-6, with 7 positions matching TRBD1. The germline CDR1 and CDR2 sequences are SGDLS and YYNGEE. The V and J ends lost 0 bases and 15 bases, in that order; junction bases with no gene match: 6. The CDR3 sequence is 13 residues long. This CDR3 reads CASSVGWDSLLHF. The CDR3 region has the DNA TGTGCCAGCAGCGTAGGTTGGGACAGTCTCCTCCACTTT.

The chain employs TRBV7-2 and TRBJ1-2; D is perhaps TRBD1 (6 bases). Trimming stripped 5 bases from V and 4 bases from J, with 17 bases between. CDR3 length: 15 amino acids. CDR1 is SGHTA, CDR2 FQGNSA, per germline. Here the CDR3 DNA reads TGTGCCAGCAGCGTTGGGGGCGAGGGGACCTATGGCTACACCTTC. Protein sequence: CASSVGGEGTYGYTF. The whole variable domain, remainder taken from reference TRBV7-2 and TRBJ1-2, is GAGVSQSPSNKVTEKGKDVELRCDPISGHTALYWYRQSLGQGLEFLIYFQGNSAPDKSGLPSDRFSAERTGGSVSTLTIQRTQQEDSAVYLCASSVGGEGTYGYTFGSGTRLTVV.

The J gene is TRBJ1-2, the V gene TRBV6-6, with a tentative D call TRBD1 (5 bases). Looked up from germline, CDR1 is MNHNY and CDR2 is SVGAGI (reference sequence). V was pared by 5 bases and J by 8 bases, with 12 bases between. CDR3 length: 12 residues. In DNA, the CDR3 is TGTGCCAGCAGTCAACAATCAGGGGGCTACACCTTC. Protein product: CASSQQSGGYTF.

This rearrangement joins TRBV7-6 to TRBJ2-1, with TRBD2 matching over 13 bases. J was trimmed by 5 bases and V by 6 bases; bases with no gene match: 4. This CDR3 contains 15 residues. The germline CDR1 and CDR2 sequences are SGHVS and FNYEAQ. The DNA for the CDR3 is TGTGCCAGCAGTACTAGCGGGGGGGCAAACAATGAGCAGTTCTTC. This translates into CASSTSGGANNEQFF.

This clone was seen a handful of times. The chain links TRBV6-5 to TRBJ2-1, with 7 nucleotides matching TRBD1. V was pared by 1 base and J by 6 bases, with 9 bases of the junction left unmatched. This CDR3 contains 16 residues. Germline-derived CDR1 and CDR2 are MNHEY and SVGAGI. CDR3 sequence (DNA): TGTGCCAGCAGTTACTTTCCGGGACAGAGAAGCAATGAGCAGTTCTTC. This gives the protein CASSYFPGQRSNEQFF.

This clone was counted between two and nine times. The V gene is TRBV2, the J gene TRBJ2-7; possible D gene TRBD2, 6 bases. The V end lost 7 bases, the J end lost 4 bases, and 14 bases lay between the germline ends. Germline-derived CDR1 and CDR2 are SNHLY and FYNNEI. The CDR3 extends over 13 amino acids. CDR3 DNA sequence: TGTGCCAGCACCATGACTAGACAGTACGAGCAGTACTTC. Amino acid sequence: CASTMTRQYEQYF.